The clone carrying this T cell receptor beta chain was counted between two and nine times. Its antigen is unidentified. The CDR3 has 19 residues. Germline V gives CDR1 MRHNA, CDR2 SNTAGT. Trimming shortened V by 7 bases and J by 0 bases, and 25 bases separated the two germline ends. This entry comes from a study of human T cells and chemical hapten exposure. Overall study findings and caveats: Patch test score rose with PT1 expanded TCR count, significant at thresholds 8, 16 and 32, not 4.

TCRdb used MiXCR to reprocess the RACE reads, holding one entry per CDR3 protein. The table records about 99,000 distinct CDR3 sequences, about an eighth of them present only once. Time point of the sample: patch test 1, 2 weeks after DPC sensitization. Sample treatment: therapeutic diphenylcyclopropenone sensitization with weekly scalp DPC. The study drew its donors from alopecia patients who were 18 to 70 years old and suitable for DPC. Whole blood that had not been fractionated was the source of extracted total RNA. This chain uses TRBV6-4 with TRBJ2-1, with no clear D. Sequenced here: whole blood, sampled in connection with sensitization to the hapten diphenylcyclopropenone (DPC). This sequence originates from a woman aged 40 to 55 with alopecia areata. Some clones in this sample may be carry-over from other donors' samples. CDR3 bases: TGTGCCAGCATAAAACGGACCCCCAATGCCCCAAGCTCCTACAATGAGCAGTTCTTC. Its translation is CASIKRTPNAPSSYNEQFF.